Each of the 23 T cell receptor beta chains below was sequenced from the same sample in a study of blood T cells in healthy people across ages. Next came a second PCR, run for roughly 6 to 11 cycles, which used a sample-barcoded 5' primer along with a J-beta primer mix. Each CDR3 protein is one row after TCRdb ran MiXCR on the 5' RACE reads. The profile shows hundreds of thousands of distinct CDR3 sequences, roughly 21% of them singletons. The specimen sequenced was blood. The receptor set was obtained from a man in his sixties or seventies in good health.

The CDR3 DNA is TGCAGTGCCCTACGGACAGGACCTAAAGGGACCTACGAGCAGTACTTC. This translates into CSALRTGPKGTYEQYF. The chain is built from TRBV20-1 and TRBJ2-7, with 7 bases that match TRBD1. After removal of 6 bases from V and 2 bases from J, the junction contained 16 bases not matched to a gene. The CDR3 sequence is 16 residues long. CDR1 and CDR2 (germline): DFQATT, SNEGSKA (reference sequence).

This clonotype was recorded many times. The genes are TRBV20-1 and TRBJ2-5, with 12 bases identical to TRBD1. Trimming took 1 base from V and 4 from J; bases not matched to a gene: 4. This CDR3 is 15 amino acids long. The germline V gene has CDR1 DFQATT and CDR2 SNEGSKA (reference sequence). The CDR3 coding sequence is TGCAGTGCTAGAGTATGGGACAGGGGGCTAGAGACCCAGTACTTC. Its translation: CSARVWDRGLETQYF.

This clonotype was counted between two and nine times. The chain uses TRBV5-5 and TRBJ2-7; no clear D gene. Germline loops: CDR1 SGHKS, CDR2 YYEKEE (reference sequence). The CDR3 runs to 15 residues. With 4 bases removed from V and 0 bases from J, the gap between germline ends came to 14 bases. The CDR3 DNA is TGTGCCAGCAGCCCCTCCGAACGGAGCTCCTACGAGCAGTACTTC. This sequence encodes CASSPSERSSYEQYF.

This clonotype came up a few times. The gene calls are TRBV16 and TRBJ2-1; 7 bases align to TRBD2. The germline V gene has CDR1 KGHSY and CDR2 FQNENV. The CDR3 spans 16 residues. J lost 4 bases, V lost 4 bases, and 10 bases had no gene match. The DNA of the CDR3 is TGTGCCAGCAGCCCACGAACGGGAGGTTGGTACAATGAGCAGTTCTTC. It encodes CASSPRTGGWYNEQFF.

This clonotype was observed a few times. The chain is built from TRBV6-1 and TRBJ2-2; 11 positions agree with TRBD1. This CDR3 region has 17 residues. The germline V gene encodes CDR1 MNHNS and CDR2 SASEGT. The V and J ends lost 6 bases and 5 bases, in that order; junction bases with no gene match: 11. The CDR3 sequence is CASSLHFGTGGTGELFF. CDR3 in DNA: TGTGCCAGCAGCCTCCACTTCGGGACAGGGGGAACCGGGGAGCTGTTTTTT.

This clonotype came up a few times. V usage is TRBV21-1 and J usage is TRBJ2-4; the table's TRBD1 call for D was not verified on the DNA. TRBV21-1 is marked as a pseudogene. The CDR3 extends over 17 amino acids. The CDR3 DNA sequence: TGTGTCAGCAGCGCCCGACAGGAGGCTAGATCCAAAAACATTCAGTACTTC. Protein: CVSSARQEARSKNIQYF.

The chain is built from TRBV5-1 and TRBJ2-6; D might be TRBD2 (6 bases). The CDR3 is made up of 17 amino acids. V dropped 4 bases and J dropped 0 bases, with 14 bases sitting between them. Germline CDR1 is SGHRS and CDR2 is YFSETQ. For the CDR3, the DNA is TGCGCCAGCAGCGCGGGACCACCGAGCTCTGGGGCCAACGTCCTGACTTTC. The encoded protein is CASSAGPPSSGANVLTF.

V and J are TRBV19 and TRBJ2-2, with D unclear. Germline V gene sequence: CDR1 LNHDA, CDR2 SQIVND (reference sequence). Trimming stripped 5 bases from V and 7 bases from J, with 14 bases between. CDR3 length: 14 residues. The CDR3, as DNA: TGTGCCAGTAGTCGCCCGCCTAATTACGGGGAGCTGTTTTTT. Amino acids: CASSRPPNYGELFF.

The chain uses TRBV27 and TRBJ1-5; D is unclear. In germline, CDR1 is MNHEY, CDR2 SMNVEV (reference sequence). Trimming took 3 bases from V and 3 from J, leaving 6 bases between them. The CDR3 is 13 residues long. The DNA for the CDR3 is TGTGCCAGCAGTTTCCAGTACAATCAGCCCCAGCATTTT. This sequence encodes CASSFQYNQPQHF.

In this sample, this clonotype turned up a few times. This may be a read error, as it is one base from a much larger clone. The chain is built from TRBV5-1 and TRBJ2-5; D is possibly TRBD2 (6 bases). Matching the DNA end better, TRBJ2-1 makes the J call doubtful. The CDR3 covers 16 residues. Germline loops: CDR1 SGHRS, CDR2 YFSETQ. The CDR3 DNA reads TGCGCCAGCAGCTCGATGTCCGGGAGAGGCTACAATGAGCAGTTCTTC. Its protein is CASSSMSGRGYNEQFF.

The chain links TRBV29-1 to TRBJ1-2, with D hard to call. Per germline, CDR1 SQVTM and CDR2 ANQGSEA. V dropped 0 bases and J dropped 2 bases, with 10 bases sitting between them. The CDR3 loop spans 14 amino acids. The CDR3 loop is CSVEDAARNYGYTF. CDR3 bases: TGCAGCGTTGAAGATGCGGCGCGCAACTATGGCTACACCTTC.

The sample holds a few counts of this clonotype. The chain couples TRBV20-1 to TRBJ2-2, with 8 bases identical to TRBD2. V lost 6 bases, J lost 5 bases, and 17 bases stayed unmatched. This CDR3 has 17 residues. CDR1 is DFQATT and CDR2 is SNEGSKA in the germline V gene (reference sequence). CDR3 protein: CSASGLAGHTSTGELFF. In DNA form, the CDR3 reads TGCAGTGCCTCCGGGCTAGCGGGCCATACTAGTACCGGGGAGCTGTTTTTT.

This clonotype has at least ten counts. The V and J genes are TRBV5-1 and TRBJ2-3; D possibly corresponds to TRBD1 (5 bases). V was cut by 0 bases and J by 3 bases, with 11 bases left in between. Germline V gives CDR1 SGHRS, CDR2 YFSETQ. The CDR3 has 15 residues. In DNA, the CDR3 is TGCGCCAGCAGCTTGGACAGGATTTTAACAGATACGCAGTATTTT. Its protein is CASSLDRILTDTQYF.

V and J are TRBV14 and TRBJ1-3; D is unclear. This CDR3 is 14 amino acids long. V gave up 2 bases and J gave up 3 bases, with 8 bases separating them. Germline assignment: CDR1 SGHDN and CDR2 FVKESK. CDR3 DNA: TGTGCCAGCAGCCAACAGACTCATGGAAACACCATATATTTT. It translates to CASSQQTHGNTIYF.

This chain links TRBV4-1 with TRBJ1-5; D may be TRBD1 (5 bases). Germline V gene sequence: CDR1 MGHRA, CDR2 YSYEKL. The CDR3 covers 16 residues. The V end lost 0 bases, the J end lost 9 bases, and 18 bases lay between the germline ends. CDR3 DNA: TGCGCCAGCAGCCAAGAAACGGGGGAGGTAGTCGGGCCCCAGCATTTT. This sequence encodes CASSQETGEVVGPQHF.

There are a few counts of this clonotype. V usage is TRBV5-1 and J usage is TRBJ2-2; 11 bases align to TRBD2. Trimming removed 4 bases from V and 5 bases from J; junction bases left unmatched: 10. The CDR3 has 17 amino acids. Germline CDR1 is SGHRS and CDR2 is YFSETQ. For the CDR3, the DNA is TGCGCCAGCAGCCCGGGACTAGCGGCGGAGAGGACCGGGGAGCTGTTTTTT. This translates into CASSPGLAAERTGELFF.

V and J are TRBV2 and TRBJ2-3; D not resolved. V dropped 6 bases and J dropped 2 bases, with 6 bases sitting between them. Germline V lookup: CDR1 SNHLY, CDR2 FYNNEI. CDR3 length: 12 residues. CDR3 residues: CASRDLTDTQYF. CDR3 nucleotide sequence: TGTGCCAGCAGGGACCTCACAGATACGCAGTATTTT.

The chain combines TRBV7-2 with TRBJ1-2; 7 nucleotides align to TRBD1. The ends lost 5 bases at V and 8 bases at J; junction bases unmatched: 11. CDR3 size: 14 residues. The germline CDR1 and CDR2 sequences are SGHTA and FQGNSA. The CDR3 region is CASSAQGSGWGYTF. The CDR3 region has the DNA TGTGCCAGCAGCGCACAGGGGTCCGGTTGGGGCTACACCTTC.

Ten or more counts support this clonotype. The chain uses TRBV3-1 and TRBJ1-5; D is undetermined. The CDR3 totals 13 residues. V was clipped by 1 base and J by 3 bases, with 4 bases between them. In germline, CDR1 is LGHDT, CDR2 YNNKEL (reference sequence). The CDR3 loop reads CASSQGDNQPQHF. The CDR3 nucleotides read TGTGCCAGCAGCCAAGGGGACAATCAGCCCCAGCATTTT.

The table lists this clonotype with a few counts. The chain is built from TRBV28 and TRBJ2-2; 9 nucleotides align to TRBD2. Germline values: CDR1 MDHEN, CDR2 SYDVKM. The CDR3 consists of 17 residues. V lost 3 bases to trimming and J lost 0 bases; unmatched junction nucleotides: 5. CDR3 sequence: CASSLLSGSANTGELFF. The CDR3 coding sequence is TGTGCCAGCAGTTTGCTTAGCGGGAGCGCGAACACCGGGGAGCTGTTTTTT. The full variable domain, with the rest looked up from reference TRBV28 and TRBJ2-2, is DVKVTQSSRYLVKRTGEKVFLECVQDMDHENMFWYRQDPGLGLRLIYFSYDVKMKEKGDIPEGYSVSREKKERFSLILESASTNQTSMYLCASSLLSGSANTGELFFGEGSRLTVL.

This clonotype was seen more than once but under ten times. V gene TRBV12-3 or TRBV12-4 combines with J gene TRBJ2-5; 8 bases agree with TRBD2. The end of the DNA fits TRBJ2-7 better, so the J call may be wrong. The CDR3 consists of 15 residues. CDR3 sequence (DNA): TGTGCCAGCAGTTCATTGACTAGCGCAGCCTACGAGCAGTACTTC. Its translation: CASSSLTSAAYEQYF.

This clonotype was recorded a few times. The chain uses TRBV7-6 and TRBJ2-5; the D gene is possibly TRBD1 (5 bases). There are 13 residues in the CDR3. From germline, CDR1 is SGHVS and CDR2 FNYEAQ. V gave up 2 bases and J gave up 3 bases, with 7 bases separating them. CDR3 DNA sequence: TGTGCCAGCAGCTTAATAGGGGAAGAGACCCAGTACTTC. Amino acid sequence: CASSLIGEETQYF.

On this clonotype: Sequence at one end of the junction differs from germline and may be a read error. The gene calls are TRBV9 and TRBJ2-1; the match to TRBD2 covers 8 bases. Germline V gene lookup returns CDR1 SGDLS and CDR2 YYNGEE. This CDR3 is 16 amino acids long. The CDR3 DNA reads TGTGCCGGCAGCGACCCTGGGGTAGCGGGATACAATGAGCAGTTCTTC. This translates into CAGSDPGVAGYNEQFF.